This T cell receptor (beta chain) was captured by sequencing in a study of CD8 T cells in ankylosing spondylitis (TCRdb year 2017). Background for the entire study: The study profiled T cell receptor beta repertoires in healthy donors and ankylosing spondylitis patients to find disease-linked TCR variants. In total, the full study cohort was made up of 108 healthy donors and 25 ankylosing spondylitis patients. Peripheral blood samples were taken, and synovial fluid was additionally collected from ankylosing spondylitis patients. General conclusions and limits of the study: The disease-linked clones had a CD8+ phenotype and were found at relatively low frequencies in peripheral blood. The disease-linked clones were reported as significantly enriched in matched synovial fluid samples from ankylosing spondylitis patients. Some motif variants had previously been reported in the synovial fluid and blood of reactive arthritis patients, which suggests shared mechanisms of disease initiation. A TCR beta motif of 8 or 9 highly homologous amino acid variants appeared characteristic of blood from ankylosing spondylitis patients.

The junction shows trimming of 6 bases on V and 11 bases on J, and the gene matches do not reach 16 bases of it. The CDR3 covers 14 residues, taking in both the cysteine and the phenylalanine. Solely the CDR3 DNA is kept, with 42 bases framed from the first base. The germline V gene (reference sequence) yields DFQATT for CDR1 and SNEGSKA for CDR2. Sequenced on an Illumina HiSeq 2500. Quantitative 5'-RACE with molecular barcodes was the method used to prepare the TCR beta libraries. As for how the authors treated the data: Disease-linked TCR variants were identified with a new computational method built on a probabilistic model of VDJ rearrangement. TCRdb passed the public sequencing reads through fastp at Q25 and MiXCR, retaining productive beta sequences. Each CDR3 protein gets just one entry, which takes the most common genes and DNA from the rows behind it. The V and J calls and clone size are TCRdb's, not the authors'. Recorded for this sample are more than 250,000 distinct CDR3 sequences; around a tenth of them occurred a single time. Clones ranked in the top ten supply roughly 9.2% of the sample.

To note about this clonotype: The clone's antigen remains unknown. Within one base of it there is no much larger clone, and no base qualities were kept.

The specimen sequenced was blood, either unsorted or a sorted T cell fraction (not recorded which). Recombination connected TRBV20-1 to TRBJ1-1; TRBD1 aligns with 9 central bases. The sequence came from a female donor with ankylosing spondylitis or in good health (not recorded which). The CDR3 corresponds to CSANPGQGTLVAFF. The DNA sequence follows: TGCAGTGCGAACCCGGGACAGGGAACTTTAGTCGCTTTCTTT.